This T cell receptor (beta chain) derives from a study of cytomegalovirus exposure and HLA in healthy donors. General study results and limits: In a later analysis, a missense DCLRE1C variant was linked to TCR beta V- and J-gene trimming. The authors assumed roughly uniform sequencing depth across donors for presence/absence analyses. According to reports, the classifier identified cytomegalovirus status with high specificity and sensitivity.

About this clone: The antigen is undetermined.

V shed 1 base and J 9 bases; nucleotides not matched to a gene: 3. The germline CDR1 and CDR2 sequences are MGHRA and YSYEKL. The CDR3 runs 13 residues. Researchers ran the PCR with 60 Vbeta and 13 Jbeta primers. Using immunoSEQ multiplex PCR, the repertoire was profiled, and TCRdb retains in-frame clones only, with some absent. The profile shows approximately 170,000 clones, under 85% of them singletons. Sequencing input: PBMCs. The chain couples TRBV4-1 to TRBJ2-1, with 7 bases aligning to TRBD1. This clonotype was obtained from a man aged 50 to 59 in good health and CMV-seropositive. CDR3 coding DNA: TGCGCCAGCAGCCAAGTAGGGGGCCCTGAGCAGTTCTTC. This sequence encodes CASSQVGGPEQFF.